The 9 T cell receptor beta chains reported below all come from one sample, sequenced in a study of graft-versus-host responses after intestinal transplantation. This table comes from immunoSEQ multiplex PCR, and its TCRdb copy is limited to in-frame clones, with some not included. The sample contains 5,000 to 6,500 clones, just over 70% of which appear only once. The sample here was PBMCs, taken approximately 310 days after intestinal transplant. The receptors here all came from a human patient who received an intestinal transplant, so some T cells may come from the graft donor.

In its sample, this clone was seen a few times. The J gene is TRBJ1-3, the V gene TRBV4-3; D gene unclear. Germline assignment: CDR1 LGHNA and CDR2 YSLEER. V lost 2 bases to trimming and J lost 4 bases, with 9 bases between them. The CDR3 is made up of 14 amino acids. CDR3 coding DNA: TGCGCCAGCAGCCAAACGGACGGAGGAAACACCATATATTTT. Encoded protein: CASSQTDGGNTIYF.

The chain recombines TRBV11-1 with TRBJ2-3, with D perhaps matching TRBD1 (5 bases). The CDR3 loop spans 15 amino acids. Germline assignment: CDR1 SGHAT and CDR2 FQDESV (reference sequence). Trimming left V 1 base short and J 2 bases short, with 10 bases between. CDR3 protein: CASSLELGLTDTQYF. CDR3 nucleotides: TGTGCCAGCAGCTTAGAGTTGGGGCTCACAGATACGCAGTATTTT.

This clone has a handful of counts. The junction does not match germline at one end; this may be a read error. The chain couples TRBV7-2 to TRBJ2-3; no clear D gene. Germline V gene sequence: CDR1 SGHTA, CDR2 FQGNSA. This CDR3 is 10 amino acids long. The CDR3 loop reads CASSFEYAVF. CDR3 DNA: TGTGCCAGCAGCTTTGAATACGCAGTATTT.

Notes on this clone: It differs at one base from a far larger clone, so likely a read error. The chain links TRBV4-3 to TRBJ1-4, with D unclear. This CDR3 is built from 16 residues. The V and J ends lost 2 bases and 2 bases respectively, with 12 bases between them. Germline CDR1 is LGHNA and CDR2 is YSLEER. The CDR3: CASSQYLGFTNEKLFF. CDR3 coding DNA: TGCGCCAGCAGCCAATATCTAGGTTTTACTAATGAAAAACTGTTTTTT.

The chain recombines TRBV21-1 with TRBJ2-7; the DNA was not compared with TRBD1, the D call given in the table. TRBV21-1 counts as a pseudogene. CDR3 length: 15 residues. In DNA form, the CDR3 reads TGTGCCAGCAGCTTACCTGACAGGGTGACATACGAGCAGTACTTC. It encodes CASSLPDRVTYEQYF.

The J gene is TRBJ1-5, the V gene TRBV5-1; the D gene is possibly TRBD1 (6 bases). The CDR3 runs 16 residues. Trimming stripped 0 bases from V and 1 base from J, with 11 bases between. Germline values: CDR1 SGHRS, CDR2 YFSETQ. CDR3: CASSLGGGGSNQPQHF. CDR3 DNA sequence: TGCGCCAGCAGCTTGGGGGGGGGCGGCAGCAATCAGCCCCAGCATTTT. The whole variable domain, remainder taken from reference TRBV5-1 and TRBJ1-5, is KAGVTQTPRYLIKTRGQQVTLSCSPISGHRSVSWYQQTPGQGLQFLFEYFSETQRNKGNFPGRFSGRQFSNSRSEMNVSTLELGDSALYLCASSLGGGGSNQPQHFGDGTRLSIL.

This sequence joins TRBV6-1 and TRBJ2-7, with 11 bases identical to TRBD2. Looked up from germline, CDR1 is MNHNS and CDR2 is SASEGT. V dropped 2 bases and J dropped 5; count of bases not matched to a gene: 14. There are 18 residues in the CDR3. The CDR3 reads CASSEYASGGPIFHEQYF. CDR3 nucleotides: TGTGCCAGCAGTGAATACGCTAGCGGGGGGCCGATATTCCACGAGCAGTACTTC.

This clone came up once. V is TRBV4-3 and J is TRBJ2-7; TRBD1 agrees at 9 bases. CDR1 and CDR2 (germline): LGHNA, YSLEER. The CDR3 totals 16 residues. The junction had 7 bases not matched to a gene; V was cut back by 0 bases and J by 4 bases. The CDR3 loop is CASSQDRGTGKYEQYF. The CDR3 DNA reads as TGCGCCAGCAGCCAAGATAGGGGGACAGGGAAGTACGAGCAGTACTTC.

This clone was seen more than once but under ten times. The genes are TRBV4-3 and TRBJ2-3; the D gene is possibly TRBD2 (6 bases). With 0 bases removed from V and 0 bases from J, the gap between germline ends came to 16 bases. This CDR3 has 18 residues. Germline V gene data show CDR1 as LGHNA and CDR2 as YSLEER. The CDR3 DNA is TGCGCCAGCAGCCAAGACGGGGTCGGCGGGACTAGCACAGATACGCAGTATTTT. Amino acids: CASSQDGVGGTSTDTQYF.